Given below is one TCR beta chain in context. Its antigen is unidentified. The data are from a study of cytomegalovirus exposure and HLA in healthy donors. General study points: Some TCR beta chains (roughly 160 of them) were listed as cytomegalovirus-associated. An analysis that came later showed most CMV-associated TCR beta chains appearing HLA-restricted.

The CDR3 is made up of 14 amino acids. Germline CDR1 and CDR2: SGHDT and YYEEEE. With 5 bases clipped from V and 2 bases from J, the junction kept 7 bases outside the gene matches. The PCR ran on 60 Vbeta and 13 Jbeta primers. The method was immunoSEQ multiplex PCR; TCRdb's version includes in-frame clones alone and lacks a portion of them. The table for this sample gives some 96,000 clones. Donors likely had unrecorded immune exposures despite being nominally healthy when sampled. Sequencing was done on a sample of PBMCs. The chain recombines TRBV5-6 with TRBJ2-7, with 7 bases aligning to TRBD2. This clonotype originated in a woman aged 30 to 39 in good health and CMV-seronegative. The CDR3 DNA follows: TGTGCCAGCAGTCTTGGACTAGTCGCCTACGAGCAGTACTTC. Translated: CASSLGLVAYEQYF.